These 26 T cell receptor beta chains originate from one sample sequenced in a study of lymphopenia after photon versus proton radiotherapy. The method was immunoSEQ multiplex PCR; TCRdb's version includes in-frame clones alone and lacks a portion of them. The sample has 50,000 to 60,000 clones; approximately 92% are singletons. The material sequenced was peripheral blood, taken from a patient treated with photon-based radiotherapy. These receptors all stem from a woman aged 40 to 55 with cholangiocarcinoma.

This chain joins TRBV6-5 and TRBJ1-1; D ambiguous. CDR1 is MNHEY, CDR2 SVGAGI, per germline. The ends were cut back, 6 bases at V and 10 bases at J, with 12 bases in the middle. The CDR3 loop spans 11 amino acids. Here the CDR3 reads CASSTGAGAFF. The CDR3 DNA follows: TGTGCCAGCAGCACGGGAGCGGGAGCTTTCTTT.

The chain carries TRBV27 and TRBJ1-2; TRBD1 agrees at 8 bases. Trimming removed 5 bases from V and 2 bases from J; junction bases left unmatched: 4. Germline lookup yields CDR1 MNHEY and CDR2 SMNVEV (reference sequence). This CDR3 is built from 14 residues. The CDR3 coding sequence is TGTGCCAGCAGTGGGGACAGGCTCAACTATGGCTACACCTTC. Its translation: CASSGDRLNYGYTF.

CDR3 in amino acids: CAWSVILGDTIYF. CDR3 DNA: TGTGCCTGGAGTGTTATCCTGGGGGACACCATATATTTT. The rearrangement joins TRBV30 to TRBJ1-3; TRBD1 might be the D (5 bases). V lost 0 bases, J lost 8 bases, and 11 bases lay in between. Germline V gene data show CDR1 as GTSNPN and CDR2 as SVGIG (reference sequence). The CDR3 runs 13 residues.

The rearrangement links TRBV18 to TRBJ1-2, with no clear D. This CDR3 comprises 13 residues. Germline-derived CDR1 and CDR2 are KGHSH and LQKENI. Trimming left V 1 base short and J 8 bases short, with 11 bases between. Written as DNA, the CDR3 is TGTGCCAGCTCACCACTTGACATCTCCGGCTACACCTTC. Translated: CASSPLDISGYTF.

The genes are TRBV5-5 and TRBJ2-7, with 7 bases aligning to TRBD1. V lost 4 bases to trimming and J lost 4 bases; unmatched junction nucleotides: 14. Germline values: CDR1 SGHKS, CDR2 YYEKEE (reference sequence). The CDR3 length is 16 residues. The CDR3 spells CASSPGTGVDLYEQYF. The CDR3 DNA is TGTGCCAGCAGCCCCGGAACAGGGGTCGACTTATACGAGCAGTACTTC. The full variable domain, rest sourced from reference TRBV5-5 and TRBJ2-7, is DAGVTQSPTHLIKTRGQQVTLRCSPISGHKSVSWYQQVLGQGPQFIFQYYEKEERGRGNFPDRFSARQFPNYSSELNVNALLLGDSALYLCASSPGTGVDLYEQYFGPGTRLTVT.

The genes are TRBV19 and TRBJ1-3; D unresolved. Germline CDR1 LNHDA, CDR2 SQIVND (reference sequence). Trimming took 5 bases from V and 1 from J, leaving 6 bases between them. The length of the CDR3 is 13 residues. CDR3 coding DNA: TGTGCCAGTAGTCCCGGATCTGGAAACACCATATATTTT. Its protein product is CASSPGSGNTIYF.

The CDR3 here is CASRQVESGYTF. CDR3 bases: TGCGCCAGCAGACAGGTGGAAAGTGGCTACACCTTC. The chain couples TRBV10-2 to TRBJ1-2; D might be TRBD1 (5 bases). There are 12 residues in the CDR3. Germline V gene lookup returns CDR1 WSHSY and CDR2 SAAADI. V was shortened by 6 bases and J by 7 bases, with 12 bases between the two germline ends.

This chain links TRBV2 with TRBJ2-5; 8 bases match TRBD2. This CDR3 comprises 15 residues. The junction had 10 bases not matched to a gene; V was cut back by 8 bases and J by 2 bases. The germline V gene has CDR1 SNHLY and CDR2 FYNNEI. The CDR3 protein is CASSGQGLAQETQYF. The CDR3 DNA follows: TGTGCCAGCTCGGGACAAGGACTAGCACAAGAGACCCAGTACTTC.

The chain employs TRBV6-1 and TRBJ1-2; D might be TRBD1 (6 bases). Trimming left V 7 bases short and J 5 bases short, with 11 bases between. This CDR3 contains 12 residues. Looked up from germline, CDR1 is MNHNS and CDR2 is SASEGT. CDR3 amino acids: CASTDRGYGYTF. For the CDR3, the DNA is TGTGCCAGCACCGATAGGGGGTATGGCTACACCTTC.

In this sample, this clone turned up once. This chain uses TRBV27 with TRBJ2-7; 7 bases are shared with TRBD1. Germline values: CDR1 MNHEY, CDR2 SMNVEV (reference sequence). The CDR3 runs 17 residues. Trimming removed 5 bases from V and 2 bases from J; junction bases left unmatched: 15. The CDR3 bases are TGTGCCAGCAGTCCGCTAGTTTCGGACAGGTTCACCTACGAGCAGTACTTC. It is translated as CASSPLVSDRFTYEQYF.

The V gene is TRBV5-6, the J gene TRBJ1-3; D is ambiguous. Trimming cost V 4 bases and J 2 bases, with 13 bases left between them. Per the germline V gene, CDR1 is SGHDT and CDR2 is YYEEEE. CDR3 length equals 15 residues. The CDR3 DNA reads TGTGCCAGCAGCCGAGTGGGAGGTGCTGGAAACACCATATATTTT. Protein sequence: CASSRVGGAGNTIYF.

This chain joins TRBV5-1 and TRBJ2-1; 12 bases line up with TRBD2. The CDR3 length is 15 residues. Germline CDR1 and CDR2: SGHRS and YFSETQ. V shed 3 bases and J 5 bases; nucleotides not matched to a gene: 3. The CDR3 reads CASSSGLAGNNEQFF. The CDR3 coding sequence is TGCGCCAGCAGCTCGGGACTAGCGGGTAACAATGAGCAGTTCTTC. The full variable domain, its missing parts supplied by reference TRBV5-1 and TRBJ2-1, is KAGVTQTPRYLIKTRGQQVTLSCSPISGHRSVSWYQQTPGQGLQFLFEYFSETQRNKGNFPGRFSGRQFSNSRSEMNVSTLELGDSALYLCASSSGLAGNNEQFFGPGTRLTVL.

The V gene is TRBV19, the J gene TRBJ1-2; weak D call: TRBD1 (5 bases). The V end was cut by 5 bases, the J end by 6 bases, with 19 bases between. Germline V CDR1 and CDR2: LNHDA, SQIVND (reference sequence). The CDR3 covers 15 residues. In DNA, the CDR3 is TGTGCCAGTAGTCCAGCAGGGTACGGTGGTGATGGCTACACCTTC. Protein sequence: CASSPAGYGGDGYTF. Complete variable domain (other parts from reference TRBV19 and TRBJ1-2): DGGITQSPKYLFRKEGQNVTLSCEQNLNHDAMYWYRQDPGQGLRLIYYSQIVNDFQKGDIAEGYSVSREKKESFPLTVTSAQKNPTAFYLCASSPAGYGGDGYTFGSGTRLTVV.

The chain carries TRBV28 and TRBJ1-2; D may be TRBD1 (5 bases). Germline values: CDR1 MDHEN, CDR2 SYDVKM. V gave up 7 bases and J gave up 4 bases, with 22 bases separating them. This CDR3 has 16 amino acids. The CDR3 DNA is TGTGCCAGCACCTCCGAGGGGCAGGGAAGTGGCTATGGCTACACCTTC. Translating it yields CASTSEGQGSGYGYTF.

This clone is a singleton in its sample. V gene TRBV5-1 combines with J gene TRBJ1-1; unclear D gene. Germline V gene sequence: CDR1 SGHRS, CDR2 YFSETQ. V shed 1 base and J shed 1 base, with 5 bases lying between them. This CDR3 has 13 amino acids. The CDR3 nucleotides are TGCGCCAGCAGCTTGAGCACGAACACTGAAGCTTTCTTT. Protein sequence: CASSLSTNTEAFF.

Only one count was recorded for this clone. V gene TRBV11-2 combines with J gene TRBJ2-2; TRBD1 is a possible D gene (5 bases). The V end lost 0 bases, the J end lost 2 bases, and 10 bases lay between the germline ends. The V gene's germline CDR1 is SGHAT and CDR2 FQNNGV. The CDR3 has 16 residues. CDR3 nucleotides: TGTGCCAGCAGCTTAGATAGACAGTTAAACACCGGGGAGCTGTTTTTT. It is translated as CASSLDRQLNTGELFF.

This chain joins TRBV27 and TRBJ1-4, with 7 positions matching TRBD1. CDR3 length equals 22 residues. Per germline, CDR1 MNHEY and CDR2 SMNVEV (reference sequence). The ends lost 3 bases at V and 4 bases at J; junction bases unmatched: 26. As DNA, the CDR3 is TGTGCCAGCAGTTTCTTGGCGCCCGGGGGGGGACAGCTTCTGCCCCTTAATGAAAAACTGTTTTTT. Encoded protein: CASSFLAPGGGQLLPLNEKLFF.

The rearrangement links TRBV29-1 to TRBJ2-7; D is unclear. V shed 1 base and J shed 0 bases, with 4 bases lying between them. The CDR3 length is 12 residues. Germline V CDR1 and CDR2: SQVTM, ANQGSEA. The CDR3 nucleotides are TGCAGCGTTGAAGGGGCCTCCTACGAGCAGTACTTC. Amino acids: CSVEGASYEQYF.

This clone was counted a few times. This sequence joins TRBV5-1 and TRBJ1-6, with D hard to call. Germline V gives CDR1 SGHRS, CDR2 YFSETQ. Trimming took off 0 bases at V and 9 bases at J, with 10 bases between the two ends. CDR3 size: 14 residues. CDR3 coding DNA: TGCGCCAGCAGCTTGGCCTCCATGGCTTCACCCCTCCACTTT. Translated, it gives CASSLASMASPLHF.

This clone occurred a few times. The chain joins TRBV2 to TRBJ1-2, with D uncertain. V was clipped by 7 bases and J by 0 bases, with 6 bases between them. The CDR3 extends over 12 amino acids. In germline, CDR1 is SNHLY, CDR2 FYNNEI. CDR3 loop: CASTATNYGYTF. The CDR3 DNA is TGTGCCAGCACTGCCACTAACTATGGCTACACCTTC. Complete variable domain (other parts from reference TRBV2 and TRBJ1-2): EPEVTQTPSHQVTQMGQEVILRCVPISNHLYFYWYRQILGQKVEFLVSFYNNEISEKSEIFDDQFSVERPDGSNFTLKIRSTKLEDSAMYFCASTATNYGYTFGSGTRLTVV.

This sequence joins TRBV7-9 and TRBJ2-2, with unresolved D. Trimming took 3 bases from V and 0 from J, leaving 8 bases between them. Germline CDR1 is SEHNR and CDR2 is FQNEAQ (reference sequence). This CDR3 contains 15 residues. The DNA of the CDR3 is TGTGCCAGCAGCTTCCGCCAAGCGAACACCGGGGAGCTGTTTTTT. Its protein product is CASSFRQANTGELFF. The whole variable domain, filled in from reference TRBV7-9 and TRBJ2-2, reads DTGVSQNPRHKITKRGQNVTFRCDPISEHNRLYWYRQTLGQGPEFLTYFQNEAQLEKSRLLSDRFSAERPKGSFSTLEIQRTEQGDSAMYLCASSFRQANTGELFFGEGSRLTVL.

The chain recombines TRBV19 with TRBJ2-1; D possibly corresponds to TRBD2 (5 bases). V lost 1 base and J 7 bases, leaving 14 bases between the germline ends. Looked up from germline, CDR1 is LNHDA and CDR2 is SQIVND (reference sequence). CDR3 length: 15 amino acids. The CDR3 loop is CASSIVSGGWNEQFF. For the CDR3, the DNA is TGTGCCAGTAGTATAGTTTCAGGCGGGTGGAATGAGCAGTTCTTC. Supplemented by reference TRBV19 and TRBJ2-1, the full variable domain reads DGGITQSPKYLFRKEGQNVTLSCEQNLNHDAMYWYRQDPGQGLRLIYYSQIVNDFQKGDIAEGYSVSREKKESFPLTVTSAQKNPTAFYLCASSIVSGGWNEQFFGPGTRLTVL.

This chain joins TRBV5-5 and TRBJ1-1; D uncertain. The CDR3 runs to 15 residues. Trimming shortened V by 0 bases and J by 8 bases, and 17 bases separated the two germline ends. CDR1 SGHKS and CDR2 YYEKEE come from the germline V gene (reference sequence). CDR3 coding DNA: TGTGCCAGCAGCTTGGCCGCCGGTGGCTATAGCGAAGCTTTCTTT. This gives the protein CASSLAAGGYSEAFF.

The rearrangement joins TRBV19 to TRBJ2-5, with D unclear. The CDR3 is made up of 13 amino acids. The V end lost 3 bases, the J end lost 7 bases, and 12 bases lay between the germline ends. From germline, CDR1 is LNHDA and CDR2 SQIVND (reference sequence). The CDR3 DNA is TGTGCCAGTAGTATCCCCCCCACCGGGACCCAGTACTTC. This encodes CASSIPPTGTQYF.

The V and J genes are TRBV28 and TRBJ1-1, with 7 bases lining up with TRBD1. Per germline, CDR1 MDHEN and CDR2 SYDVKM. J gave up 1 base and V 3 bases, and 5 bases lay outside the gene matches. CDR3 length: 15 amino acids. The CDR3 spells CASSFIRTGNTEAFF. The CDR3 region has the DNA TGTGCCAGCAGTTTCATCCGGACAGGGAACACTGAAGCTTTCTTT.

The chain couples TRBV5-8 to TRBJ1-2; 7 bases agree with TRBD1. CDR1 and CDR2 from the germline V gene are SGHTS and YDEGEE. J gave up 8 bases and V 0 bases, and 10 bases lay outside the gene matches. The CDR3 consists of 15 residues. The CDR3 sequence: CASSLGAGQLKGYTF. The CDR3 region has the DNA TGTGCCAGCAGCTTGGGTGCGGGACAGTTAAAGGGCTACACCTTC.